Listed here are 6 T cell receptor beta chains from one sample, sequenced in a study of neurological immune-mediated disorders. TCRdb re-analysed the 5' RACE reads in MiXCR, keeping a single row per CDR3 protein. Of roughly 65,000 distinct CDR3 sequences listed, around 4% were seen once; the top ten hold 2.5% to 3%. What was sequenced was PBMCs. Every receptor here comes from a middle-aged man with multiple sclerosis.

This clonotype was seen ten or more times. V is TRBV5-1 and J is TRBJ1-1; TRBD1 is a possible D gene (6 bases). Deletions cut 4 bases from V and 1 base from J, with 11 bases between. Germline CDR1 SGHRS, CDR2 YFSETQ. The CDR3 covers 14 residues. DNA of the CDR3: TGCGCCAGCAGCATACAAGGGGGGAACACTGAAGCTTTCTTT. Translation gives CASSIQGGNTEAFF.

The table lists this clonotype with many counts. As DNA, the CDR3 is TGTGCCAGCAGCTACAGGGGGAGTACCGGGGAGCTGTTTTTT. This codes for CASSYRGSTGELFF. This chain uses TRBV7-9 with TRBJ2-2, with TRBD1 matching 8 bases. The CDR3 consists of 14 residues. V shed 4 bases and J 5 bases; nucleotides not matched to a gene: 3. CDR1 is SEHNR, CDR2 FQNEAQ, per germline (reference sequence).

This clonotype was recorded at least ten times. The chain has TRBV6-6 and TRBJ1-5, with 11 bases lining up with TRBD1. V shed 1 base, J shed 0 bases, and the junction held 5 bases outside the gene matches. This CDR3 spans 18 amino acids. Germline values: CDR1 MNHNY, CDR2 SVGAGI (reference sequence). CDR3 protein: CASSYWTGGYSSNQPQHF. The CDR3 nucleotides are TGTGCCAGCAGTTACTGGACAGGGGGCTATTCTAGCAATCAGCCCCAGCATTTT.

Only a few counts were recorded for this clonotype. One end of the junction fails to match germline, which may point to a read error. The chain combines TRBV12-3 or TRBV12-4 with TRBJ1-6; no firm D call. This CDR3 has 13 residues. Here the CDR3 DNA reads TGTGCCAGCAGTTTATTGTGGAGCTCACCCCTACACTTT. It yields the protein CASSLLWSSPLHF.

This clonotype has a count of ten or more. The chain recombines TRBV7-9 with TRBJ2-1, with 8 bases matching TRBD1. The germline V gene has CDR1 SEHNR and CDR2 FQNEAQ (reference sequence). The CDR3 is 12 amino acids. V lost 7 bases, J lost 12 bases, and 8 bases stayed unmatched. The CDR3 loop is CASTRTGFLQFF. CDR3 bases: TGTGCCAGCACCAGGACAGGGTTTTTGCAGTTCTTC.

This clonotype was found many times. This rearrangement joins TRBV20-1 to TRBJ2-5; possible D gene TRBD2, 5 bases. V lost 0 bases, J lost 1 base, and 15 bases lay in between. From germline, CDR1 is DFQATT and CDR2 SNEGSKA (reference sequence). CDR3 length: 16 amino acids. For the CDR3, the DNA is TGCAGTGCTAGAGACCCCTTCGGGGAACCCCAAGAGACCCAGTACTTC. Protein sequence: CSARDPFGEPQETQYF.